A single sample gave rise to the 13 T cell receptor beta chains below, sequenced in a study of blood T cell repertoires in COVID-19. Some clones are missing from TCRdb's copy, which holds only in-frame ones; the method was immunoSEQ multiplex PCR. The sample includes roughly 95,000 clones, 84% seen only once; the top ten take roughly 22%. Material for sequencing was peripheral blood. The receptors come from a human donor in a cohort sampled during active COVID-19.

V is TRBV5-1 and J is TRBJ2-3; D perhaps matches TRBD1 (5 bases). The V and J ends lost 4 bases and 1 base respectively, with 10 bases between them. Germline CDR1 reads SGHRS; CDR2 reads YFSETQ. This CDR3 has 14 residues. The CDR3 reads CASSKARGTDTQYF. The CDR3 bases are TGCGCCAGCAGCAAGGCCAGGGGCACAGATACGCAGTATTTT.

CDR3 region: CASSQARETIYF. In nucleotides, the CDR3 is TGTGCCAGCAGCCAAGCCCGAGAGACCATATATTTT. The V and J genes are TRBV3-1 (or the pseudogene TRBV3-2) and TRBJ1-3; D gene uncertain. There are 12 residues in the CDR3. Germline values: CDR1 LGHDT, CDR2 YNNKEL (reference sequence). The ends were cut back, 1 base at V and 10 bases at J, with 8 bases in the middle.

The gene calls are TRBV3-1 (or the pseudogene TRBV3-2) and TRBJ2-7; 13 positions match TRBD2. CDR1 is LGHDT, CDR2 YNNKEL, per germline (reference sequence). V shed 4 bases and J 0 bases; nucleotides not matched to a gene: 9. This CDR3 is built from 18 residues. The CDR3 region has the DNA TGTGCCAGCAGCCCCGGACTAGCGGGAGTTTACCTCTCCTACGAGCAGTACTTC. Residues: CASSPGLAGVYLSYEQYF.

The V gene is TRBV5-4, the J gene TRBJ2-7, with 9 bases that match TRBD2. The CDR3 is made up of 15 amino acids. Germline trimming cut 0 bases from V and 2 bases from J; bases unmatched to any gene: 3. Germline-derived CDR1 and CDR2 are SGHNT and YYREEE (reference sequence). The CDR3 sequence: CASSLGRLAAYEQYF. The CDR3 coding sequence is TGTGCCAGCAGCTTGGGGCGACTAGCGGCCTACGAGCAGTACTTC.

This clone has a single count. The chain links TRBV5-1 to TRBJ1-2; tentative D call: TRBD1 (5 bases). In germline, CDR1 is SGHRS, CDR2 YFSETQ. Trimming left V 3 bases short and J 8 bases short, with 17 bases between. This CDR3 spans 14 amino acids. CDR3 sequence reads: CASSSNQGYEGYTF. CDR3 bases: TGCGCCAGCAGCTCAAATCAGGGCTACGAGGGCTACACCTTC.

The chain uses TRBV7-9 and TRBJ1-2; D possibly corresponds to TRBD1 (6 bases). Germline V gene lookup returns CDR1 SEHNR and CDR2 FQNEAQ (reference sequence). The CDR3 runs 12 residues. V gave up 6 bases and J gave up 5 bases, with 10 bases separating them. CDR3 nucleotide sequence: TGTGCCAGCAGAACAGGGTGGTATGGCTACACCTTC. Protein product: CASRTGWYGYTF.

The chain couples TRBV29-1 to TRBJ2-7, with TRBD1 matching 11 bases. The CDR3 contains 15 residues. CDR1 is SQVTM and CDR2 is ANQGSEA in the germline V gene. Losses at the gene ends were 4 bases for V and 4 bases for J; bases not matched to a gene: 9. The CDR3 reads CSVAPGTGGTYEQYF. The CDR3 DNA is TGCAGCGTTGCCCCCGGGACAGGGGGTACATACGAGCAGTACTTC.

The chain carries TRBV7-2 and TRBJ2-1; the match to TRBD1 covers 11 bases. CDR1 and CDR2 from the germline V gene are SGHTA and FQGNSA. V lost 0 bases, J lost 6 bases, and 7 bases stayed unmatched. CDR3 length: 17 amino acids. CDR3 nucleotide sequence: TGTGCCAGCAGCTTAGCCCCACCGGGACAGGGGGGCAATGAGCAGTTCTTC. Amino acids: CASSLAPPGQGGNEQFF.

This clone has just a few counts. The chain couples TRBV5-4 to TRBJ2-1, with 8 bases aligning to TRBD1. V dropped 3 bases and J dropped 5; count of bases not matched to a gene: 10. Germline assignment: CDR1 SGHNT and CDR2 YYREEE (reference sequence). This CDR3 spans 16 amino acids. The CDR3 DNA is TGTGCCAGCAGCTCGGCGGGACAGGCTAACCACAATGAGCAGTTCTTC. Encoded protein: CASSSAGQANHNEQFF.

The V call is TRBV4-3, the J call TRBJ2-3, with TRBD2 matching 9 bases. In germline, CDR1 is LGHNA, CDR2 YSLEER. Trimming at V came to 0 bases and at J to 4 bases, leaving 11 bases not matched to a gene. The CDR3 totals 18 residues. The CDR3 DNA follows: TGCGCCAGCAGCCAAGAGGTTGGGAGGCGGGGGGGTTCAGATACGCAGTATTTT. It specifies CASSQEVGRRGGSDTQYF.

V and J are TRBV11-3 and TRBJ2-1; 9 bases agree with TRBD2. Germline values: CDR1 SGHNT, CDR2 YENEEA. V shed 5 bases, J shed 9 bases, and the junction held 14 bases outside the gene matches. CDR3 length equals 16 residues. In nucleotides, the CDR3 is TGTGCCAGCAGCCCAGACTCTTTAGCGGGAGTTAGTGAGCAGTTCTTC. This translates into CASSPDSLAGVSEQFF.

The V call is TRBV7-9, the J call TRBJ1-2, with a tentative D call TRBD1 (5 bases). This CDR3 has 12 amino acids. Trimming took off 2 bases at V and 8 bases at J, with 9 bases between the two ends. The V gene's germline CDR1 is SEHNR and CDR2 FQNEAQ (reference sequence). The CDR3 region has the DNA TGTGCCAGCAGCTTACAGCAGGGAGGCTACACCTTC. It translates to CASSLQQGGYTF.

This clone was seen more than once but under ten times. The chain is built from TRBV4-1 and TRBJ2-1; D unclear. V shed 0 bases and J shed 7 bases, with 16 bases lying between them. The CDR3 runs 16 residues. The V gene's germline CDR1 is MGHRA and CDR2 YSYEKL. The CDR3 sequence is CASSQEIRSYGNEQFF. In DNA, the CDR3 is TGCGCCAGCAGCCAAGAGATTCGGTCCTACGGGAATGAGCAGTTCTTC.